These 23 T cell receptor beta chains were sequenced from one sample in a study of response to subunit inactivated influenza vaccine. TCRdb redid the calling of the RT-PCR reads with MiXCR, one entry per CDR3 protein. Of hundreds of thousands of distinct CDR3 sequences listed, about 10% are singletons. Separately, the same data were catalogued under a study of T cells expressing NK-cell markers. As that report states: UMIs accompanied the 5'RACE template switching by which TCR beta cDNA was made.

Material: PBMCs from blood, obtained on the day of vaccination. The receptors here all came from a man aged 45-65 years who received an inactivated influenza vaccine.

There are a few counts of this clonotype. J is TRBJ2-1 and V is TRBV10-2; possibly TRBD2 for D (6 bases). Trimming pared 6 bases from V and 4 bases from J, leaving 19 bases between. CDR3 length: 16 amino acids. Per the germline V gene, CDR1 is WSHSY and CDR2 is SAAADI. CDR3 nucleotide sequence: TGCGCCAGCAGCCAAACTCTGACTAGTATTTACAATGAGCAGTTCTTC. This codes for CASSQTLTSIYNEQFF.

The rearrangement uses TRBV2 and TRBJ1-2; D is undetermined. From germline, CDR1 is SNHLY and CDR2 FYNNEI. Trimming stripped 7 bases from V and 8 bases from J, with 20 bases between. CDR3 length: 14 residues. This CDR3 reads CASTPVPATRGYTF. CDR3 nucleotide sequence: TGTGCCAGCACCCCCGTCCCAGCGACACGAGGCTACACCTTC.

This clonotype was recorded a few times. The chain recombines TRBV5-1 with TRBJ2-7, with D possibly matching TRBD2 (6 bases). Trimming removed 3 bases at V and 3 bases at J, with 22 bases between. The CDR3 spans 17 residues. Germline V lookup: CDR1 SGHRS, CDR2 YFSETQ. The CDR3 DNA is TGCGCCAGCAGCTCGTTGGAGGGTGAGGGTCGTCGCTACGAGCAGTACTTC. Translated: CASSSLEGEGRRYEQYF.

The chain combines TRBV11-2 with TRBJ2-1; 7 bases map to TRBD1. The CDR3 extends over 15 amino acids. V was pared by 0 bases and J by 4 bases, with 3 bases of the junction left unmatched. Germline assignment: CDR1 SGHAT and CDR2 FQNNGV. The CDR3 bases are TGTGCCAGCAGCTTAGACCGGGACAGTTACAATGAGCAGTTCTTC. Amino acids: CASSLDRDSYNEQFF.

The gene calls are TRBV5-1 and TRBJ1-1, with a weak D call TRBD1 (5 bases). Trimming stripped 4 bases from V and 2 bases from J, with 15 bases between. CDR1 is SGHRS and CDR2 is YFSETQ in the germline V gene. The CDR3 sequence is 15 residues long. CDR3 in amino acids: CASSAGWGKNTEAFF. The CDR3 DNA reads TGCGCCAGCAGCGCAGGGTGGGGTAAAAACACTGAAGCTTTCTTT.

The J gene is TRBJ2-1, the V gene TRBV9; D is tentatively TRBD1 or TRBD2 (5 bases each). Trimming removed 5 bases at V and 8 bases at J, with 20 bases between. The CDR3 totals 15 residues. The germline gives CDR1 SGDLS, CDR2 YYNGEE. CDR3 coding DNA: TGTGCCAGCAGTTGGTGGGGGAACAATTTCGATGAGCAGTTCTTC. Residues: CASSWWGNNFDEQFF.

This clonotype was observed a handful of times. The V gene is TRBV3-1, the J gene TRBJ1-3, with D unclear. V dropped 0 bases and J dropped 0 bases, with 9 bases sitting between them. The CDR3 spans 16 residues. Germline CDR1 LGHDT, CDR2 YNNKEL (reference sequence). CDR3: CASSQEAFFSGNTIYF. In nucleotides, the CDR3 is TGTGCCAGCAGCCAAGAAGCGTTCTTCTCTGGAAACACCATATATTTT.

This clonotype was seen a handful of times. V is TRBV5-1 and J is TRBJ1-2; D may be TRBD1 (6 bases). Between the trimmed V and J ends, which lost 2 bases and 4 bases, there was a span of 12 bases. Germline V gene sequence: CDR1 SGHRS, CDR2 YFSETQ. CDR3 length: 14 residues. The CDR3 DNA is TGCGCCAGCAGCTTAGAGGGGGAGATCTATGGCTACACCTTC. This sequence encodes CASSLEGEIYGYTF.

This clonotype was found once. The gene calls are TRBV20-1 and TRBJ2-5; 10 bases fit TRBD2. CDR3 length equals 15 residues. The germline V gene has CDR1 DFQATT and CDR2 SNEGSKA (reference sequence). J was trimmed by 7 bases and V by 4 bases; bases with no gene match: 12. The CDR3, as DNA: TGCAGTGCTACCCAAAGGGTAGCGGGAGGCGGGACCCAGTACTTC. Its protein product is CSATQRVAGGGTQYF.

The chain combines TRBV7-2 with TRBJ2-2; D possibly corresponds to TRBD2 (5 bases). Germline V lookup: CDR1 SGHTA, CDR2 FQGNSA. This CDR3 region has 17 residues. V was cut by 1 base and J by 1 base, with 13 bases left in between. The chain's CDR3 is CASSLVPGSLNTGELFF. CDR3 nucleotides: TGTGCCAGCAGCTTAGTTCCGGGGTCACTGAACACCGGGGAGCTGTTTTTT.

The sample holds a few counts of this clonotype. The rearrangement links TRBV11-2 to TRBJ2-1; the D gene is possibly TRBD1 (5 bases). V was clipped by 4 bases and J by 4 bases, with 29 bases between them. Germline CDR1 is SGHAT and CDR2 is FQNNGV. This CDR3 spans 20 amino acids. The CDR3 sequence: CASSWFELRTTRLWYNEQFF. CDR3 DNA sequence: TGTGCCAGCAGCTGGTTTGAATTACGGACAACCCGCCTTTGGTACAATGAGCAGTTCTTC. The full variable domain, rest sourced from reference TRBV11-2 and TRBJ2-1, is EAGVAQSPRYKIIEKRQSVAFWCNPISGHATLYWYQQILGQGPKLLIQFQNNGVVDDSQLPKDRFSAERLKGVDSTLKIQPAKLEDSAVYLCASSWFELRTTRLWYNEQFFGPGTRLTVL.

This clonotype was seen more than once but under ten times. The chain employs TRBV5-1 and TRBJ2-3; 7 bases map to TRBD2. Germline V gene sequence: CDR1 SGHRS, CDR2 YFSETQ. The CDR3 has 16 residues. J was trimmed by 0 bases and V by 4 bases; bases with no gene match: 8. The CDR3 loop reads CASSTGPGGSTDTQYF. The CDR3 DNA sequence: TGCGCCAGCAGCACCGGACCCGGGGGGAGCACAGATACGCAGTATTTT.

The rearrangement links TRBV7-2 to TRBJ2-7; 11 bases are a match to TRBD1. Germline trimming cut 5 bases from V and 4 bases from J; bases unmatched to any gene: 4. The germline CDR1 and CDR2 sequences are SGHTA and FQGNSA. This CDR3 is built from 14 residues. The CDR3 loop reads CASSTDRGLYEQYF. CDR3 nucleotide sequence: TGTGCCAGCAGCACGGACAGGGGGCTATACGAGCAGTACTTC.

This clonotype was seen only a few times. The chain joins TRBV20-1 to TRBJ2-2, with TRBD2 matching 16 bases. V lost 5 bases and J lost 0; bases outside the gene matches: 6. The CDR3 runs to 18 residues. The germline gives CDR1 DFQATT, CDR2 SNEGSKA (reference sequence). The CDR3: CSAWGLAGGAANTGELFF. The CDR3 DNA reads TGCAGTGCTTGGGGACTAGCGGGAGGGGCGGCGAACACCGGGGAGCTGTTTTTT.

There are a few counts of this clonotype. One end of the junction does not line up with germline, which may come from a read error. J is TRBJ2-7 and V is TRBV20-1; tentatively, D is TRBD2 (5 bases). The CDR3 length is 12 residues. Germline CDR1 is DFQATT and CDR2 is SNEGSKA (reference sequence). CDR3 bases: TGCAGTGCTAGAATCAAGCGGAGGTCCTCAAAGTTC. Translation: CSARIKRRSSKF.

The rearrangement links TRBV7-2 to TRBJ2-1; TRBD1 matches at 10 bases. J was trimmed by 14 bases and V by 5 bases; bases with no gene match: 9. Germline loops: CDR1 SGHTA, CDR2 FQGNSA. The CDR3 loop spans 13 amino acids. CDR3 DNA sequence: TGTGCCAGCAGCCAAACCGGGACAGGGGATAAGTTCTTC. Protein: CASSQTGTGDKFF.

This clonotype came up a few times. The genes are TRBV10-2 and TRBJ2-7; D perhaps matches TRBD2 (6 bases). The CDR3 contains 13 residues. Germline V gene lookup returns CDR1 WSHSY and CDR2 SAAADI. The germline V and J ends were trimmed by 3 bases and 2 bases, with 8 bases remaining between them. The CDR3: CASSDGGAYEQYF. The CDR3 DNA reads TGCGCCAGCAGTGACGGCGGGGCCTACGAGCAGTACTTC.

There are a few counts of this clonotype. DNA for the CDR3: TGTGCCAGTAGTATCCCGGGACAGGGGGTGTACGAGCAGTACTTC. Amino acid sequence: CASSIPGQGVYEQYF. This sequence joins TRBV19 and TRBJ2-7; 11 nucleotides agree with TRBD1. The CDR3 is 15 amino acids. The V and J ends lost 3 bases and 4 bases, in that order; junction bases with no gene match: 5. Germline V gives CDR1 LNHDA, CDR2 SQIVND (reference sequence).

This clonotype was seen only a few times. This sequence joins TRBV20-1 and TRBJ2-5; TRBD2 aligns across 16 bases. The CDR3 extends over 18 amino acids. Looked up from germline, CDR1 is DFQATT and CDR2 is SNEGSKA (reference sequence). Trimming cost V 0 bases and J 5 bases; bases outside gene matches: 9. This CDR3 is CSARDQGLAGGPWETQYF. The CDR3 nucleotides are TGCAGTGCTAGAGATCAGGGACTAGCGGGAGGGCCATGGGAGACCCAGTACTTC.

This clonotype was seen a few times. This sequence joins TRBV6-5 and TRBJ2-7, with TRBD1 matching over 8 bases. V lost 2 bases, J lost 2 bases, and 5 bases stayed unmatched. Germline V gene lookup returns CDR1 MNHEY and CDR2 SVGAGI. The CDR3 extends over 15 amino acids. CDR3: CASSYARTGPYEQYF. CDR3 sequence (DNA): TGTGCCAGCAGTTACGCCCGGACAGGGCCCTACGAGCAGTACTTC.

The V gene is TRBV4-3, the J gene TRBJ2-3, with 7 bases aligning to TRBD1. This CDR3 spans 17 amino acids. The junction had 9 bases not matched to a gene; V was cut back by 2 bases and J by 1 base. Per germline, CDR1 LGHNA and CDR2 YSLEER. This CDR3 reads CASSQTPTGLGTDTQYF. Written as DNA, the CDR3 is TGCGCCAGCAGCCAAACCCCGACAGGGTTGGGCACAGATACGCAGTATTTT.

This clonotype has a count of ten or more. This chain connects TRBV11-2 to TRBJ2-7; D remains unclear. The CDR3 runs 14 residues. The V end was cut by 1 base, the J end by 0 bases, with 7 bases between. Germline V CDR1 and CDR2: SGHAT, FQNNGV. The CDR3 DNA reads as TGTGCCAGCAGCTTAGCCCTGCCCTCCTACGAGCAGTACTTC. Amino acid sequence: CASSLALPSYEQYF.

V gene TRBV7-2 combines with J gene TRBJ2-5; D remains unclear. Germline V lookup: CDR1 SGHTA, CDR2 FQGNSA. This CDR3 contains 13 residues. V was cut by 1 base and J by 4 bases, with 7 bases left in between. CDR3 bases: TGTGCCAGCAGCTTAGTTTCGGCAGAGACCCAGTACTTC. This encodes CASSLVSAETQYF.